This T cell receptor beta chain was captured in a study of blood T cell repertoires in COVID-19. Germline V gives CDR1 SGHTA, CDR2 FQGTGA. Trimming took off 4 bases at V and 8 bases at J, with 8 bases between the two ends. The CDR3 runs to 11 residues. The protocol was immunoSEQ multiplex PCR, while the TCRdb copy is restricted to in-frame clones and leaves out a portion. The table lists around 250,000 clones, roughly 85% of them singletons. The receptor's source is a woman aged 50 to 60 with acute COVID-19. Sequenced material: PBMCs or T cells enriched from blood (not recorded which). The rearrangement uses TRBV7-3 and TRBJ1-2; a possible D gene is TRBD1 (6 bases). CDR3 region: CASSSGAGYTF. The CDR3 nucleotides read TGTGCCAGCAGCTCAGGGGCAGGCTACACCTTC.